The 7 T cell receptor beta chains given below trace back to one sample, sequenced in a study of T-cell memory formation after mild COVID-19. TCRdb passed the 5' RACE reads through MiXCR, listing each CDR3 protein once. Of roughly 200,000 distinct CDR3 sequences listed, roughly 10% are singletons. The sample consisted of PBMCs or a T cell subset sorted from them (not recorded which). Source of these receptors: a young man who had mild COVID-19 (a few samples of this study predate the infection). Cell type and time point are not known.

This clonotype was observed at least ten times. The chain couples TRBV7-9 to TRBJ1-1; D gene uncertain. Germline CDR1 and CDR2: SEHNR and FQNEAQ (reference sequence). Trimming pared 1 base from V and 1 base from J, leaving 4 bases between. The CDR3 covers 13 residues. CDR3 sequence (DNA): TGTGCCAGCAGCTTAGGGACGAACACTGAAGCTTTCTTT. Its protein product is CASSLGTNTEAFF.

This clonotype was found a few times. This sequence joins TRBV4-2 and TRBJ1-5, with TRBD1 identical over 9 bases. Germline assignment: CDR1 LGHNA and CDR2 YNFKEQ. The CDR3 has 14 residues. The junction had 3 bases not matched to a gene; V was cut back by 6 bases and J by 3 bases. The CDR3 DNA reads as TGTGCCAGCAGGGGACAGGGAGTCAATCAGCCCCAGCATTTT. Protein: CASRGQGVNQPQHF.

The V call is TRBV5-4, the J call TRBJ2-3, with no clear D. CDR1 is SGHNT, CDR2 YYREEE, per germline (reference sequence). V was pared by 4 bases and J by 3 bases, with 15 bases between. This CDR3 comprises 15 residues. This chain's CDR3 is CASSVTAPRTDTQYF. CDR3 nucleotide sequence: TGTGCCAGCAGCGTGACCGCTCCGAGGACAGATACGCAGTATTTT. Variable domain in full (rest from reference TRBV5-4 and TRBJ2-3): ETGVTQSPTHLIKTRGQQVTLRCSSQSGHNTVSWYQQALGQGPQFIFQYYREEENGRGNFPPRFSGLQFPNYSSELNVNALELDDSALYLCASSVTAPRTDTQYFGPGTRLTVL.

This clonotype appeared many times. This chain uses TRBV20-1 with TRBJ2-5; 8 positions agree with TRBD2. J was trimmed by 5 bases and V by 6 bases; bases with no gene match: 8. Germline CDR1 is DFQATT and CDR2 is SNEGSKA (reference sequence). The CDR3 runs to 13 residues. CDR3 sequence (DNA): TGCAGTGCCCCAGCGGGGGCGTTGGAGACCCAGTACTTC. Its protein product is CSAPAGALETQYF.

CDR3 amino acids: CASSLDYGGPTDTQYF. CDR3 in DNA: TGTGCCAGCAGCTTAGATTATGGGGGGCCCACAGATACGCAGTATTTT. The V call is TRBV11-2, the J call TRBJ2-3, with D perhaps matching TRBD1 or TRBD2 (6 bases each). The V and J ends lost 0 bases and 2 bases respectively, with 12 bases between them. The length of the CDR3 is 16 residues. The germline V gene has CDR1 SGHAT and CDR2 FQNNGV. The entire variable domain, with the rest obtained from reference TRBV11-2 and TRBJ2-3, is as follows: EAGVAQSPRYKIIEKRQSVAFWCNPISGHATLYWYQQILGQGPKLLIQFQNNGVVDDSQLPKDRFSAERLKGVDSTLKIQPAKLEDSAVYLCASSLDYGGPTDTQYFGPGTRLTVL.

This clonotype was picked up one time. The chain has TRBV30 and TRBJ1-1; unclear D gene. Germline assignment: CDR1 GTSNPN and CDR2 SVGIG (reference sequence). The CDR3 has 13 amino acids. V shed 2 bases and J shed 3 bases, with 10 bases lying between them. The CDR3 region is CAWSTTAYTEAFF. Here the CDR3 DNA reads TGTGCCTGGAGTACAACAGCTTACACTGAAGCTTTCTTT. The full variable domain, rest sourced from reference TRBV30 and TRBJ1-1, is SQTIHQWPATLVQPVGSPLSLECTVEGTSNPNLYWYRQAAGRGLQLLFYSVGIGQISSEVPQNLSASRPQDRQFILSSKKLLLSDSGFYLCAWSTTAYTEAFFGQGTRLTVV.

The chain is built from TRBV14 and TRBJ1-1; D is perhaps TRBD1 (5 bases). Germline values: CDR1 SGHDN, CDR2 FVKESK. The CDR3 sequence is 14 residues long. The V end was cut by 4 bases, the J end by 3 bases, with 12 bases between. The CDR3 nucleotides are TGTGCCAGCAGCCCCCGGCAGGGCCACACTGAAGCTTTCTTT. Amino acid sequence: CASSPRQGHTEAFF.